The 25 T cell receptor beta chains listed next were all sequenced from one sample in a study of blood T cell repertoires in COVID-19. The data were produced by immunoSEQ multiplex PCR, yet TCRdb's version contains in-frame clones alone and is incomplete. The table has 30,000 to 35,000 clones, approximately 71% seen once. Input material: peripheral blood. The receptors were gathered from a human donor in a cohort sampled during active COVID-19.

This chain links TRBV21-1 with TRBJ2-2; the D call TRBD2 from the table was never checked on the DNA. TRBV21-1 is a recognized pseudogene. This CDR3 contains 16 residues. The CDR3 coding sequence is TGTGCCAGCAGCAAGATCGGTGAGAAAGAGACCGGGGAGCTGTTTTTT. Translated, it gives CASSKIGEKETGELFF.

The V and J genes are TRBV11-2 and TRBJ1-2; 9 bases agree with TRBD1. The V segment lost 3 bases and the J segment 6 bases; nucleotides outside the gene matches: 14. The CDR3 extends over 17 amino acids. From germline, CDR1 is SGHAT and CDR2 FQNNGV. The CDR3 loop reads CASSFHRRQGGLDGYTF. CDR3 nucleotide sequence: TGTGCCAGCAGCTTCCACCGCCGACAGGGGGGTTTGGATGGCTACACCTTC.

In this sample, this clone turned up once. The chain combines TRBV20-1 with TRBJ2-2; 7 nucleotides match TRBD1. There are 15 residues in the CDR3. Germline assignment: CDR1 DFQATT and CDR2 SNEGSKA (reference sequence). J was trimmed by 7 bases and V by 3 bases; bases with no gene match: 11. In DNA form, the CDR3 reads TGCAGTGCTAGTACGGGTTCCTACAGGGGCGGGGAGCTGTTTTTT. It is translated as CSASTGSYRGGELFF.

J is TRBJ1-4 and V is TRBV5-5, with TRBD1 matching over 7 bases. Losses at the gene ends were 4 bases for V and 2 bases for J; bases not matched to a gene: 5. CDR1 SGHKS and CDR2 YYEKEE come from the germline V gene (reference sequence). This CDR3 has 15 residues. CDR3 sequence: CASSGRQGTNEKLFF. CDR3 nucleotides: TGTGCCAGCAGCGGGCGACAGGGCACTAATGAAAAACTGTTTTTT.

The chain combines TRBV16 with TRBJ2-3; possibly TRBD2 for D (5 bases). Per germline, CDR1 KGHSY and CDR2 FQNENV. V was trimmed by 4 bases and J by 0 bases, leaving 11 bases between them. The CDR3 totals 15 residues. In nucleotides, the CDR3 is TGTGCCAGCAGCCCCCGACGGGGAAGCACAGATACGCAGTATTTT. Its translation: CASSPRRGSTDTQYF.

V is TRBV7-8 and J is TRBJ1-2, with a weak D call TRBD1 (6 bases). The CDR3 runs to 14 residues. The germline CDR1 and CDR2 sequences are SGHVS and FQNEAQ. The V end lost 2 bases, the J end lost 7 bases, and 14 bases lay between the germline ends. The CDR3 loop is CASSLRTDARGYTF. In DNA form, the CDR3 reads TGTGCCAGCAGCTTAAGGACAGATGCCCGTGGCTACACCTTC.

The chain is built from TRBV27 and TRBJ2-5; D not certain. CDR1 is MNHEY, CDR2 SMNVEV, per germline (reference sequence). V lost 5 bases and J lost 2, with 18 bases in between. The CDR3 runs to 16 residues. The CDR3 nucleotides are TGTGCCAGCAGTGCTAGACCCGCCCTCCATCAAGAGACCCAGTACTTC. Translating it yields CASSARPALHQETQYF.

The J gene is TRBJ2-5, the V gene TRBV5-1; D might be TRBD2 (6 bases). Trimming removed 6 bases at V and 1 base at J, with 19 bases between. CDR1 and CDR2 (germline): SGHRS, YFSETQ. CDR3 size: 16 residues. The CDR3 sequence is CASTEAAAGSQETQYF. The CDR3, as DNA: TGCGCCAGCACCGAGGCGGCTGCGGGGTCCCAAGAGACCCAGTACTTC.

The J gene is TRBJ2-7, the V gene TRBV2; D remains ambiguous. Trimming removed 1 base from V and 3 bases from J, with 4 bases in between. The CDR3 spans 12 residues. Per the germline V gene, CDR1 is SNHLY and CDR2 is FYNNEI. CDR3 sequence (DNA): TGTGCCAGCAGTGAAGACTTCTACGAGCAGTACTTC. Its translation is CASSEDFYEQYF.

This chain links TRBV3-1 (or the pseudogene TRBV3-2) with TRBJ2-3, with D possibly being TRBD2 (5 bases). The CDR3 runs 12 residues. The germline V and J ends were trimmed by 4 bases and 6 bases, with 8 bases remaining between them. The germline CDR1 and CDR2 sequences are LGHDT and YNNKEL (reference sequence). The CDR3 bases are TGTGCCAGCAGCCGAGGCGGGGATACGCAGTATTTT. This encodes CASSRGGDTQYF.

The chain links TRBV9 to TRBJ2-3, with D unresolved. V shed 1 base and J shed 5 bases, with 5 bases lying between them. There are 12 residues in the CDR3. Germline CDR1 reads SGDLS; CDR2 reads YYNGEE. The CDR3 sequence is CASSVSLDTQYF. The CDR3 DNA follows: TGTGCCAGCAGCGTAAGCTTAGATACGCAGTATTTT.

The chain combines TRBV7-9 with TRBJ2-7, with a weak D call TRBD1 (6 bases). CDR1 and CDR2 (germline): SEHNR, FQNEAQ (reference sequence). The CDR3 spans 13 residues. V lost 5 bases and J 2 bases, leaving 10 bases between the germline ends. CDR3 region: CASSSDRPYEQYF. Written as DNA, the CDR3 is TGTGCCAGCAGCAGCGACAGGCCCTACGAGCAGTACTTC.

The V call is TRBV7-8, the J call TRBJ2-1, with 8 bases identical to TRBD1. This CDR3 contains 16 residues. V shed 2 bases, J shed 5 bases, and the junction held 8 bases outside the gene matches. Per germline, CDR1 SGHVS and CDR2 FQNEAQ. CDR3 sequence (DNA): TGTGCCAGCAGCTTAAAGGGGAGGACAGGGAACAATGAGCAGTTCTTC. Encoded protein: CASSLKGRTGNNEQFF.

The CDR3 sequence: CASSKLAGEIVNEQFF. The CDR3 DNA follows: TGCGCCAGCAGCAAATTAGCGGGGGAAATAGTGAATGAGCAGTTCTTC. V gene TRBV5-1 combines with J gene TRBJ2-1; 9 nucleotides align to TRBD2. V was pared by 4 bases and J by 7 bases, with 12 bases of the junction left unmatched. CDR1 and CDR2 (germline): SGHRS, YFSETQ. There are 16 residues in the CDR3.

The chain combines TRBV6-6 with TRBJ1-3; D is unresolved. The germline V gene has CDR1 MNHNY and CDR2 SVGAGI (reference sequence). V was clipped by 0 bases and J by 4 bases, with 10 bases between them. CDR3 length: 15 amino acids. CDR3 loop: CASSYSEGGGNTIYF. In DNA, the CDR3 is TGTGCCAGCAGTTACTCAGAGGGAGGGGGAAACACCATATATTTT.

This clone has only one observation. The gene calls are TRBV5-1 and TRBJ1-1; TRBD1 is a possible D gene (5 bases). The germline gives CDR1 SGHRS, CDR2 YFSETQ. CDR3 length equals 14 residues. Trimming pared 1 base from V and 6 bases from J, leaving 13 bases between. CDR3 in DNA: TGCGCCAGCAGCTTGTCCGACAGTAGGTCTGAAGCTTTCTTT. This sequence encodes CASSLSDSRSEAFF. Supplemented by reference TRBV5-1 and TRBJ1-1, the full variable domain reads KAGVTQTPRYLIKTRGQQVTLSCSPISGHRSVSWYQQTPGQGLQFLFEYFSETQRNKGNFPGRFSGRQFSNSRSEMNVSTLELGDSALYLCASSLSDSRSEAFFGQGTRLTVV.

The table lists this clone with a few counts. The chain combines TRBV2 with TRBJ1-1; weak D call: TRBD1 (6 bases). In germline, CDR1 is SNHLY, CDR2 FYNNEI. V lost 4 bases to trimming and J lost 5 bases, with 14 bases between them. CDR3 size: 14 residues. The CDR3 coding sequence is TGTGCCAGCAGTGTGAACAGGGAGGGGACTGAAGCTTTCTTT. Protein sequence: CASSVNREGTEAFF.

This chain connects TRBV6-4 to TRBJ2-1; no firm D call. The CDR3 runs 12 residues. With 11 bases removed from V and 3 bases from J, the gap between germline ends came to 11 bases. Germline V CDR1 and CDR2: MRHNA, SNTAGT. This CDR3 reads CAGTPGYNEQFF. The CDR3 coding sequence is TGTGCCGGCACCCCCGGCTACAATGAGCAGTTCTTC.

V gene TRBV5-1 combines with J gene TRBJ1-4; possibly TRBD1 for D (5 bases). The CDR3 has 15 amino acids. The V end was cut by 0 bases, the J end by 8 bases, with 14 bases between. From germline, CDR1 is SGHRS and CDR2 YFSETQ. In DNA, the CDR3 is TGCGCCAGCAGCTTGGATCCGGGGGTAAACGAAAAACTGTTTTTT. Translating gives CASSLDPGVNEKLFF. Full variable domain (missing parts from reference TRBV5-1 and TRBJ1-4): KAGVTQTPRYLIKTRGQQVTLSCSPISGHRSVSWYQQTPGQGLQFLFEYFSETQRNKGNFPGRFSGRQFSNSRSEMNVSTLELGDSALYLCASSLDPGVNEKLFFGSGTQLSVL.

V is TRBV9 and J is TRBJ2-4, with a weak D call TRBD2 (7 bases). The CDR3 runs 16 residues. The germline V and J ends were trimmed by 3 bases and 1 base, with 14 bases remaining between them. Germline V gene data show CDR1 as SGDLS and CDR2 as YYNGEE. The CDR3 is CASSEQGLLAKNIQYF. DNA of the CDR3: TGTGCCAGCAGCGAACAGGGACTATTGGCCAAAAACATTCAGTACTTC.

The CDR3 reads CASSYRGGSGNTIYF. The CDR3 region has the DNA TGTGCCAGCAGTTACAGGGGGGGATCTGGAAACACCATATATTTT. The rearrangement uses TRBV6-5 and TRBJ1-3; the D gene is possibly TRBD1 (6 bases). The CDR3 length is 15 residues. The V and J ends lost 2 bases and 1 base respectively, with 9 bases between them. The V gene's germline CDR1 is MNHEY and CDR2 SVGAGI.

CDR3 in amino acids: CASSMGIGVSTDTQYF. As DNA, the CDR3 is TGTGCCAGTAGTATGGGGATCGGGGTCAGCACAGATACGCAGTATTTT. The V gene is TRBV19, the J gene TRBJ2-3, with D perhaps matching TRBD2 (5 bases). Germline CDR1 and CDR2: LNHDA and SQIVND (reference sequence). There are 16 residues in the CDR3. Trimming cost V 3 bases and J 0 bases, with 13 bases left between them. Based on the CDR3 plus reference TRBV19 and TRBJ2-3, the full variable domain is DGGITQSPKYLFRKEGQNVTLSCEQNLNHDAMYWYRQDPGQGLRLIYYSQIVNDFQKGDIAEGYSVSREKKESFPLTVTSAQKNPTAFYLCASSMGIGVSTDTQYFGPGTRLTVL.

This chain connects TRBV4-2 to TRBJ2-1; 7 bases are shared with TRBD1. Trimming removed 4 bases from V and 1 base from J; junction bases left unmatched: 7. The germline V gene encodes CDR1 LGHNA and CDR2 YNFKEQ. The CDR3 length is 16 residues. The CDR3 sequence: CASSPTGDISYNEQFF. The CDR3 nucleotides are TGTGCCAGCAGCCCCACAGGGGACATTTCCTACAATGAGCAGTTCTTC.

The chain couples TRBV5-6 to TRBJ2-7; TRBD1 matches at 11 bases. The V segment lost 1 base and the J segment 6 bases; nucleotides outside the gene matches: 6. Germline CDR1 and CDR2: SGHDT and YYEEEE. CDR3 length equals 15 residues. The CDR3 DNA reads as TGTGCCAGCAGCTTGCGAGGACAGGGGGCGATCGAGCAGTACTTC. Amino acid sequence: CASSLRGQGAIEQYF. The full variable domain, with the rest looked up from reference TRBV5-6 and TRBJ2-7, is DAGVTQSPTHLIKTRGQQVTLRCSPKSGHDTVSWYQQALGQGPQFIFQYYEEEERQRGNFPDRFSGHQFPNYSSELNVNALLLGDSALYLCASSLRGQGAIEQYFGPGTRLTVT.

The chain is built from TRBV5-1 and TRBJ1-2, with D perhaps matching TRBD1 (6 bases). The CDR3 spans 14 residues. V lost 0 bases to trimming and J lost 4 bases, with 10 bases between them. CDR1 and CDR2 from the germline V gene are SGHRS and YFSETQ. The CDR3 DNA is TGCGCCAGCAGCTTGGACGGACAGAGCTATGGCTACACCTTC. Encoded protein: CASSLDGQSYGYTF. Combining the CDR3 with reference TRBV5-1 and TRBJ1-2 gives the whole variable domain KAGVTQTPRYLIKTRGQQVTLSCSPISGHRSVSWYQQTPGQGLQFLFEYFSETQRNKGNFPGRFSGRQFSNSRSEMNVSTLELGDSALYLCASSLDGQSYGYTFGSGTRLTVV.